A selection of T cell receptor beta chains follows, all from one sample in a study of blood T cells in healthy people across ages. One entry per CDR3 protein, called by TCRdb with MiXCR from the 5' RACE reads. The sample lists about 1.4 million distinct CDR3 sequences; roughly 59% were seen once. Sequencing was performed on blood. These receptors were collected from a man between 18 and 29 years old in good health. Both conserved end residues are part of each CDR3. D genes are given only for firm matches. The size entry is marked missing in some rows and otherwise reads once, few, many or a size class.

TRBJ2-3	TRBV20-1	TRBD2	few	CSASGTSRRDTQYF	TGCAGTGCTAGCGGGACTAGCCGACGGGATACGCAGTATTTT
TRBJ2-7	TRBV7-9	TRBD2	NA	CASSPPDGTSSWYEQYF	TGTGCCAGCAGCCCGCCGGACGGGACTAGCAGTTGGTACGAGCAGTACTTC
TRBJ1-1	TRBV7-8	NA	NA	CASSPGILNTEAFF	TGTGCCAGCAGTCCCGGGATATTGAACACTGAAGCTTTCTTT
TRBJ1-1	TRBV3-1	NA	NA	CASSQDRWEKAFF	TGTGCCAGCAGCCAAGATCGGTGGGAGAAAGCTTTCTTT
TRBJ1-5	TRBV10-3	NA	NA	CAISESPLRQQPQHF	TGTGCCATCAGTGAGAGCCCCCTGCGGCAACAGCCCCAGCATTTT
TRBJ2-7	TRBV3-1	TRBD2	NA	CASSPELAVNYEQYF	TGTGCCAGCAGCCCCGAACTAGCGGTTAACTACGAGCAGTACTTC
TRBJ2-1	TRBV29-1	NA	few	CSVDDDSSYNEQFF	TGCAGCGTTGATGATGACAGCTCCTACAATGAGCAGTTCTTC
TRBJ2-4	TRBV6-2/TRBV6-3	NA	NA	CASSYSNIQYF	TGTGCCAGCAGTTACTCAAACATTCAGTACTTC
TRBJ1-6	TRBV4-2	NA	NA	CASSHRDSFEVGRTLHF	TGTGCCAGCAGCCACCGGGACTCCTTCGAGGTGGGTCGGACCCTCCACTTT
TRBJ2-3	TRBV12-3/TRBV12-4	NA	few	CASSLVSDGAQYF	TGTGCCAGCAGTTTAGTATCTGACGGAGCGCAGTATTTT
TRBJ2-5	TRBV7-8	NA	NA	CASSPTSRGETQYF	TGTGCCAGCAGCCCGACTAGCAGGGGGGAGACCCAGTACTTC
TRBJ2-2	TRBV4-1	NA	few	CASSHPDGHTGELFF	TGCGCCAGCAGCCACCCGGACGGACACACCGGGGAGCTGTTTTTT
TRBJ1-1	TRBV12-3/TRBV12-4	NA	NA	CASSHNTDTYFEAFF	TGTGCCAGCAGTCACAACACGGACACTTACTTTGAAGCTTTCTTT
TRBJ1-6	TRBV3-1	NA	NA	CASSEKTSSSYNSPLHF	TGTGCCAGCAGCGAAAAAACATCCTCCAGCTATAATTCACCCCTCCACTTT
TRBJ1-1	TRBV29-1	TRBD1	NA	CSVEGIGQEHEAFF	TGCAGCGTTGAAGGGATAGGACAGGAGCATGAAGCTTTCTTT
TRBJ2-3	TRBV4-2	NA	NA	CASSQPAQGPDTQYF	TGTGCCAGCAGCCAACCAGCTCAGGGGCCAGATACGCAGTATTTT
TRBJ2-1	TRBV7-9	NA	few	CASRAAEGNEQFF	TGTGCCAGCAGAGCGGCCGAAGGCAATGAGCAGTTCTTC
TRBJ1-2	TRBV29-1	TRBD1	few	CSVRDRILANYGYTF	TGCAGCGTCCGGGACAGGATACTAGCTAACTATGGCTACACCTTC
TRBJ2-5	TRBV28	TRBD2	NA	CATSMNREAGETQYF	TGTGCCACCTCTATGAACCGGGAGGCAGGAGAGACCCAGTACTTC
TRBJ2-7	TRBV7-9	TRBD2	NA	CASSQGPRGDYEQYF	TGCGCCAGCAGCCAAGGTCCGCGGGGGGACTACGAGCAGTACTTC
TRBJ2-5	TRBV7-2	NA	NA	CASSNVYPGPNAATEETQYF	TGTGCCAGCAGCAACGTCTATCCGGGACCGAACGCCGCTACGGAAGAGACCCAGTACTTC
TRBJ2-7	TRBV6-1	NA	NA	CASKTDSYEQYF	TGTGCCAGCAAAACGGACTCCTACGAGCAGTACTTC
TRBJ1-5	TRBV4-3	TRBD1	NA	CASSQDLDRENQPQHF	TGCGCCAGCAGCCAAGATTTGGACAGGGAGAACCAGCCCCAGCATTTT
TRBJ1-6	TRBV12-3/TRBV12-4	NA	NA	CASSQDPPYNSPLHF	TGTGCCAGCAGCCAGGATCCCCCATATAATTCACCCCTCCACTTT
TRBJ1-5	TRBV14	TRBD1	NA	CASSQGSGTEISNQPQHF	TGTGCCAGCAGCCAAGGGAGTGGGACAGAGATTAGCAATCAGCCCCAGCATTTT
TRBJ2-7	TRBV7-9	NA	once	CASSLVVGALYEQYF	TGTGCCAGCAGCTTAGTCGTGGGGGCTTTATACGAGCAGTACTTC
TRBJ2-7	TRBV20-1	NA	NA	CSARKTPSYEQYF	TGCAGTGCTAGGAAGACACCCTCCTACGAGCAGTACTTC
TRBJ1-1	TRBV20-1	NA	NA	CSAGRRDFRDSEAFF	TGCAGTGCTGGACGGAGGGACTTTAGGGATTCTGAAGCTTTCTTT
TRBJ2-7	TRBV4-1	NA	NA	CASSQELHGTHISYEQYF	TGCGCCAGCAGCCAAGAGCTCCACGGGACTCACATCTCCTACGAGCAGTACTTC
TRBJ1-1	TRBV5-5	TRBD1	few	CASSPRDSSVNTEAFF	TGTGCCAGCAGTCCACGGGACAGCTCGGTGAACACTGAAGCTTTCTTT
TRBJ1-1	TRBV2	NA	once	CASSPWGPEAFF	TGTGCCAGCAGCCCCTGGGGGCCCGAAGCTTTCTTT
TRBJ1-1	TRBV29-1	TRBD1	once	CSVETDRVGAFF	TGCAGCGTTGAAACAGACAGGGTGGGAGCTTTCTTT
TRBJ2-7	TRBV12-3/TRBV12-4	TRBD2	NA	CTSSPGLETYEQYF	TGTACCAGCAGCCCCGGACTAGAAACCTACGAGCAGTACTTC
TRBJ1-1	TRBV6-2/TRBV6-3	NA	NA	CATVSGNTEAFF	TGTGCCACCGTATCGGGGAACACTGAAGCTTTCTTT
TRBJ1-4	TRBV15	NA	few	CATWTAEKLFF	TGTGCCACCTGGACAGCTGAAAAACTGTTTTTT
TRBJ1-6	TRBV9	NA	NA	CASSAREPNYNSPLHF	TGTGCCAGCAGCGCCCGGGAGCCCAATTATAATTCACCCCTCCACTTT
TRBJ2-7	TRBV4-1	NA	NA	CASSQDRTLNEQYF	TGCGCCAGCAGCCAAGATCGGACACTTAATGAGCAGTACTTC
TRBJ2-2	TRBV6-5	TRBD2	NA	CASSSEPSGGVDTGELFF	TGTGCCAGCAGTTCCGAACCAAGCGGGGGGGTCGATACCGGGGAGCTGTTTTTT
TRBJ2-7	TRBV9	NA	NA	CASSVALEVTSWEQYF	TGTGCCAGCAGCGTAGCTCTCGAGGTAACCAGTTGGGAGCAGTACTTC
TRBJ2-7	TRBV20-1	NA	NA	CSASPTVYEQYF	TGCAGTGCTAGCCCGACAGTCTACGAGCAGTACTTC
TRBJ1-5	TRBV25-1	NA	once	CASSSGVVGQPQHF	TGTGCCAGCAGCTCCGGGGTTGTGGGACAGCCCCAGCATTTT
TRBJ1-5	TRBV6-1	NA	NA	CASSSFPLGNQPQHF	TGTGCCAGCAGCTCCTTTCCGTTGGGCAATCAGCCCCAGCATTTT
TRBJ2-7	TRBV6-6	TRBD2	NA	CASRSSGGNYEQYF	TGTGCCAGCAGGAGCAGCGGGGGCAATTACGAGCAGTACTTC
TRBJ2-7	TRBV12-3/TRBV12-4	TRBD2	NA	CASSLRPSGYEQYF	TGTGCCAGCAGTTTGCGTCCTAGCGGATACGAGCAGTACTTC
TRBJ2-7	TRBV29-1	NA	few	CSVGVLGQGPPESYEQYF	TGCAGCGTTGGGGTTCTTGGTCAGGGCCCTCCGGAATCCTACGAGCAGTACTTC
TRBJ2-3	TRBV7-2	TRBD2	NA	CASSRRTSGRSTDTQYF	TGTGCCAGCAGCCGGAGGACTAGCGGGCGCAGCACAGATACGCAGTATTTT
TRBJ1-4	TRBV7-2	NA	NA	CASSGTGATNEKLFF	TGTGCCAGCAGCGGCACAGGTGCAACTAATGAAAAACTGTTTTTT
TRBJ1-1	TRBV7-9	NA	NA	CASSLRIGKSEAFF	TGTGCCAGCAGCTTAAGGATAGGGAAATCTGAAGCTTTCTTT
TRBJ2-7	TRBV5-8	NA	few	CASSLGGSFYEQYF	TGTGCCAGCAGCTTGGGGGGGTCTTTCTACGAGCAGTACTTC
TRBJ2-7	TRBV28	TRBD1	NA	CASSVTGTGRNEQYF	TGTGCCAGCTCGGTGACCGGGACAGGGCGGAACGAGCAGTACTTC
TRBJ1-1	TRBV5-1	TRBD1	NA	CASSPRTGEVTEAFF	TGCGCCAGCAGCCCTAGGACAGGGGAAGTCACTGAAGCTTTCTTT
TRBJ2-2	TRBV6-1	NA	once	CASSEGRHYTGELFF	TGTGCCAGCAGTGAAGGGCGGCACTACACCGGGGAGCTGTTTTTT
TRBJ1-1	TRBV15	NA	NA	CATSRDRATYGCTEAFF	TGTGCCACCAGCAGAGACCGCGCGACCTACGGGTGCACTGAAGCTTTCTTT
TRBJ2-7	TRBV2	NA	NA	CASSEGRGNYEQYF	TGTGCCAGCAGTGAAGGTCGCGGCAACTACGAGCAGTACTTC
TRBJ2-5	TRBV12-3/TRBV12-4	NA	NA	CASSLGQRETQYF	TGTGCCAGCAGTTTGGGTCAAAGGGAGACCCAGTACTTC
TRBJ1-1	TRBV20-1	NA	NA	CSARVGAANTEAFF	TGCAGTGCTAGAGTGGGCGCCGCGAACACTGAAGCTTTCTTT
TRBJ2-4	TRBV28	TRBD1	few	CASSTGQGADIQYF	TGTGCCAGCAGTACGGGACAGGGGGCGGACATTCAGTACTTC
TRBJ2-7	TRBV20-1	NA	few	CSARGLLSYEQYF	TGCAGTGCTAGAGGTCTTCTCTCCTACGAGCAGTACTTC
TRBJ2-7	TRBV7-2	NA	few	CASSLDPRDEQYF	TGTGCCAGCAGCTTAGATCCCAGGGACGAGCAGTACTTC
TRBJ2-1	TRBV12-3/TRBV12-4	NA	NA	CASRQDVEQFF	TGTGCCAGCAGGCAAGATGTTGAGCAGTTCTTC